This TCR beta chain comes out of a study of T cells after yellow fever vaccination. Study as a whole: Low-cell-number fractions were prepared with SMART-Seq v4 Ultra Low Input.

Template switching with 5'RACE generated the TCR cDNA and added a universal primer site and UMIs. Each CDR3 protein is one row after TCRdb ran MiXCR on the 5' RACE reads. The data hold 120,000 to 150,000 distinct CDR3 sequences, with roughly 8% observed a single time. V lost 0 bases and J 4 bases, leaving 6 bases between the germline ends. The germline CDR1 and CDR2 sequences are LNHNV and YYDKDF (reference sequence). This CDR3 has 13 residues. General study findings and limits: It was a small share of clonotypes that appeared in both CD4 and CD8 compartments. Abundant clonotypes from the bulk population could get into FACS-sorted repertoires as contaminants.

The sample holds many counts of this clonotype. The antigen remains unidentified. The origin of this receptor is a man aged 30-40 years who received the YFV17D yellow fever vaccine. The material sequenced was CD4+ T cells sorted from PBMCs, taken 5 days after the yellow fever booster vaccination. The V call is TRBV15, the J call TRBJ1-2, with D unclear. This CDR3 is CATSRDQGYGYTF. The CDR3 DNA reads as TGTGCCACCAGCAGAGATCAAGGCTATGGCTACACCTTC. The variable domain in full, with the rest retrieved from reference TRBV15 and TRBJ1-2, is DAMVIQNPRYQVTQFGKPVTLSCSQTLNHNVMYWYQQKSSQAPKLLFHYYDKDFNNEADTPDNFQSRRPNTSFCFLDIRSPGLGDTAMYLCATSRDQGYGYTFGSGTRLTVV.